The 6 T cell receptor beta chains reported below all come from one sample, sequenced in a study of CD8+ T cells in alopecia areata. Reverse transcription of extracted RNA yielded cDNA, which provided the sequencing template. Profiled with immunoSEQ multiplex PCR; TCRdb holds only in-frame clones, not every one. Among about 110,000 clones listed, 55% to 60% were seen once. The sequenced sample was NKG2D-low CD8+ T cells sorted from blood. The receptor source for this set is a human donor with alopecia areata.

This clone has ten or more counts. This rearrangement joins TRBV19 to TRBJ2-7; perhaps TRBD1 as D (6 bases). The CDR3 has 14 amino acids. Germline values: CDR1 LNHDA, CDR2 SQIVND (reference sequence). The V and J ends lost 4 bases and 2 bases respectively, with 12 bases between them. The CDR3 loop reads CASSTTGYAYEQYF. CDR3 nucleotides: TGTGCCAGTAGTACGACAGGATACGCCTACGAGCAGTACTTC.

CDR3 in DNA: TGTGCCATCAGTGGGATACCCGGGACTAGCTCCTACGAGCAGTACTTC. Translation gives CAISGIPGTSSYEQYF. The chain has TRBV10-3 and TRBJ2-7, with 8 bases aligning to TRBD2. V trimming: 4 bases; J trimming: 0 bases; junction bases outside the gene matches: 8. Germline values: CDR1 ENHRY, CDR2 SYGVKD. This CDR3 has 16 amino acids.

Only a few counts were recorded for this clone. The chain carries TRBV4-1 and TRBJ1-4, with 7 positions matching TRBD1. This CDR3 region has 12 residues. The germline CDR1 and CDR2 sequences are MGHRA and YSYEKL. The V and J ends lost 4 bases and 8 bases, in that order; junction bases with no gene match: 1. CDR3 amino acids: CASSPGQEKLFF. DNA of the CDR3: TGCGCCAGCAGCCCGGGACAGGAAAAACTGTTTTTT.

The genes are TRBV14 and TRBJ2-3; no clear D. This CDR3 is 14 amino acids long. CDR1 and CDR2 (germline): SGHDN, FVKESK. The V and J ends lost 3 bases and 2 bases respectively, with 9 bases between them. For the CDR3, the DNA is TGTGCCAGCAGCCAGGACCTTGACACAGATACGCAGTATTTT. Encoded protein: CASSQDLDTDTQYF.

In this sample, this clone turned up a few times. The chain couples TRBV30 to TRBJ1-1; D call uncertain. V lost 0 bases to trimming and J lost 7 bases, with 9 bases between them. Germline V gene data show CDR1 as GTSNPN and CDR2 as SVGIG (reference sequence). This CDR3 region has 12 residues. In nucleotides, the CDR3 is TGTGCCTGGAGTGTAACCGGGCTTGAAGCTTTCTTT. Its translation is CAWSVTGLEAFF.

The rearrangement links TRBV4-1 to TRBJ1-1, with D perhaps matching TRBD1 (5 bases). The ends were cut back, 1 base at V and 7 bases at J, with 16 bases in the middle. This CDR3 is built from 15 residues. The germline V gene has CDR1 MGHRA and CDR2 YSYEKL. As DNA, the CDR3 is TGCGCCAGCAGCCAAGTAGAATCTCCGGGGGATGAAGCTTTCTTT. Amino acids: CASSQVESPGDEAFF.